The 6 T cell receptor beta chains below were found in one sample sequenced in a study of blood T cell repertoires in COVID-19. Profiled with immunoSEQ multiplex PCR; TCRdb holds only in-frame clones, not every one. Of some 340,000 clones listed, 85% to 95% were seen once; the top ten hold roughly 3.9%. The sample was PBMCs or T cells enriched from blood (not recorded which). Receptors were obtained from a woman in her twenties or thirties who had been exposed to COVID-19.

The chain uses TRBV7-2 and TRBJ1-5; D gene uncertain. V lost 6 bases, J lost 2 bases, and 14 bases lay in between. Germline V gene sequence: CDR1 SGHTA, CDR2 FQGNSA. This CDR3 is built from 15 residues. The CDR3 here is CASRTGGIGNQPQHF. CDR3 in DNA: TGTGCCAGCAGGACTGGAGGGATCGGCAATCAGCCCCAGCATTTT.

The V call is TRBV10-3, the J call TRBJ1-5; possible D gene TRBD1, 5 bases. This CDR3 is built from 14 residues. The V gene lost 0 bases and the J gene lost 5 bases, with 8 bases spanning the gap. Germline CDR1 and CDR2: ENHRY and SYGVKD. CDR3 nucleotides: TGTGCCATCAGTGAGTCCGGGGGTTATCAGCCCCAGCATTTT. It encodes CAISESGGYQPQHF.

This clone was seen a handful of times. The rearrangement uses TRBV30 and TRBJ1-3; 12 nucleotides match TRBD1. The CDR3 has 13 amino acids. J was trimmed by 4 bases and V by 7 bases; bases with no gene match: 2. Per the germline V gene, CDR1 is GTSNPN and CDR2 is SVGIG (reference sequence). The CDR3 bases are TGTGCCTCCGGGACAGGGGGCGGAAACACCATATATTTT. Protein sequence: CASGTGGGNTIYF.

The rearrangement uses TRBV16 and TRBJ1-2; 7 bases line up with TRBD1. The ends lost 4 bases at V and 3 bases at J; junction bases unmatched: 2. CDR3 length: 13 residues. The germline gives CDR1 KGHSY, CDR2 FQNENV. The CDR3 DNA is TGTGCCAGCAGCCTTACAGGGGACTATGGCTACACCTTC. Protein sequence: CASSLTGDYGYTF.

This clone came up a few times. V usage is TRBV30 and J usage is TRBJ1-2; 10 positions match TRBD1. With V trimmed by 0 bases and J by 8 bases, 9 bases remained unmatched. Germline V gene data show CDR1 as GTSNPN and CDR2 as SVGIG (reference sequence). This CDR3 is 15 amino acids long. CDR3 sequence reads: CAWSVGDRGSRGYTF. CDR3 in DNA: TGTGCCTGGAGTGTTGGGGACAGGGGAAGTCGCGGCTACACCTTC.

This clone came up a few times. This chain links TRBV4-2 with TRBJ2-7; 11 bases are a match to TRBD2. Germline values: CDR1 LGHNA, CDR2 YNFKEQ. J was trimmed by 7 bases and V by 2 bases; bases with no gene match: 7. The CDR3 is made up of 15 amino acids. CDR3 DNA sequence: TGTGCCAGCAGCCAAAATAGCGGGGGGGCGGGAGAGCAGTACTTC. Amino acid sequence: CASSQNSGGAGEQYF.